This T cell receptor beta chain was observed in a study of T cell repertoires in cytomegalovirus infection. Study details: From public TCR beta signatures came an indication of both CMV infection and matching HLA type.

Study outcomes and limitations: Dominant in the ex vivo response were TCR beta clonotypes restricted by HLA-C and specific for CMV.

This clonotype was found many times. Its antigen is undetermined. CDR3 length: 16 residues. The germline V gene has CDR1 SGHVS and CDR2 FQNEAQ. The V end was cut by 5 bases, the J end by 0 bases, with 13 bases between. TCRdb used MiXCR to reprocess the reads, holding one entry per CDR3 protein. The sample yields 200,000 or so distinct CDR3 sequences, 38% seen once. The source of this sequence is a human donor in good health (CMV status not recorded). Some clones in this sample may be carry-over from other donors' samples. The rearrangement uses TRBV7-8 and TRBJ2-2, with D maybe TRBD1 (5 bases). The input for sequencing was CD8+ T cells from cultured PBMCs, taken from culture after CMV antigen stimulation. In DNA, the CDR3 is TGTGCCAGCAGCGTTGACAGACTGGCGAACACCGGGGAGCTGTTTTTT. Translating it yields CASSVDRLANTGELFF.